The 14 T cell receptor beta chains reported below all come from one sample, sequenced in a study of blood T cells in healthy people across ages. Using a J-beta primer mix together with a sample-barcoded 5' primer, a second PCR was run for about 6 to 12 cycles. Each CDR3 protein is one row after TCRdb ran MiXCR on the 5' RACE reads. This sample has 1,500,000 or so distinct CDR3 sequences, with around 59% found just once. The sequencing input was blood. The receptors stem from a man aged 18 to 35 in good health.

This clonotype showed up just a few times. The chain is built from TRBV7-2 and TRBJ2-1, with D tentatively TRBD1 or TRBD2 (5 bases each). Germline-derived CDR1 and CDR2 are SGHTA and FQGNSA. The CDR3 extends over 15 amino acids. V was cut by 3 bases and J by 4 bases, with 13 bases left in between. This chain's CDR3 is CASSFSGEGYNEQFF. The DNA for the CDR3 is TGTGCCAGCAGCTTTAGTGGAGAGGGGTACAATGAGCAGTTCTTC.

The gene calls are TRBV3-1 and TRBJ2-4; no clear D. The DNA end is more similar to TRBJ2-7, so the J call may be wrong. Germline V lookup: CDR1 LGHDT, CDR2 YNNKEL (reference sequence). CDR3 length: 15 amino acids. CDR3 nucleotide sequence: TGTGCCAGCAGCCAAGATCGCTACAACCCCTACGAGCAGTACTTC. The encoded protein is CASSQDRYNPYEQYF.

The V gene is TRBV15, the J gene TRBJ2-5; D is uncertain. The CDR3 sequence is 15 residues long. In germline, CDR1 is LNHNV, CDR2 YYDKDF (reference sequence). V was trimmed by 0 bases and J by 1 base, leaving 9 bases between them. The CDR3 bases are TGTGCCACCAGCAGAGATCCAGCGTCCCAAGAGACCCAGTACTTC. It yields the protein CATSRDPASQETQYF. The variable domain in full, completed from reference TRBV15 and TRBJ2-5, reads DAMVIQNPRYQVTQFGKPVTLSCSQTLNHNVMYWYQQKSSQAPKLLFHYYDKDFNNEADTPDNFQSRRPNTSFCFLDIRSPGLGDTAMYLCATSRDPASQETQYFGPGTRLLVL.

The chain carries TRBV15 and TRBJ2-2; D remains unclear. The V end was cut by 1 base, the J end by 3 bases, with 6 bases between. The CDR3 runs 14 residues. The germline V gene encodes CDR1 LNHNV and CDR2 YYDKDF (reference sequence). The CDR3 DNA is TGTGCCACCAGCAGAGCGCTTTACACCGGGGAGCTGTTTTTT. Encoded protein: CATSRALYTGELFF.

The chain employs TRBV3-1 and TRBJ1-5, with D unresolved. The CDR3 totals 15 residues. V was pared by 0 bases and J by 3 bases, with 9 bases between. The germline gives CDR1 LGHDT, CDR2 YNNKEL (reference sequence). The CDR3 loop reads CASSQDLGYNQPQHF. In DNA, the CDR3 is TGTGCCAGCAGCCAAGATCTGGGTTACAATCAGCCCCAGCATTTT.

There are many counts of this clonotype. This chain uses TRBV28 with TRBJ2-4; D is undetermined. The CDR3 consists of 12 residues. V was shortened by 3 bases and J by 7 bases, with 7 bases between the two germline ends. Germline CDR1 reads MDHEN; CDR2 reads SYDVKM. CDR3 protein: CASSLGSNIQYF. CDR3 bases: TGTGCCAGCAGTTTGGGCAGCAACATTCAGTACTTC.

This chain joins TRBV12-5 and TRBJ2-1; tentatively, D is TRBD1 (5 bases). V lost 2 bases, J lost 1 base, and 12 bases lay in between. CDR1 is LGHNT, CDR2 FRNRAP, per germline. This CDR3 contains 16 residues. The DNA of the CDR3 is TGTGCTAGTGGTTTGAGGGGTAAAGCTTCCTACAATGAGCAGTTCTTC. It is translated as CASGLRGKASYNEQFF.

The CDR3 sequence: CASSRRGANTGELFF. In DNA form, the CDR3 reads TGCGCCAGCAGCCGAAGGGGCGCGAACACCGGGGAGCTGTTTTTT. The chain joins TRBV4-3 to TRBJ2-2; a weak D match, TRBD1 (5 bases). This CDR3 has 15 amino acids. The germline V gene encodes CDR1 LGHNA and CDR2 YSLEER. With 4 bases removed from V and 0 bases from J, the gap between germline ends came to 9 bases.

This chain connects TRBV7-9 to TRBJ2-3; 14 bases are a match to TRBD2. CDR3 size: 15 residues. The V gene's germline CDR1 is SEHNR and CDR2 FQNEAQ (reference sequence). The ends lost 6 bases at V and 5 bases at J; junction bases unmatched: 4. The CDR3 DNA follows: TGTGCCAGCAGACCTGGGACTAGCGGGAGAGATACGCAGTATTTT. This gives the protein CASRPGTSGRDTQYF.

The genes are TRBV27 and TRBJ2-3, with 7 nucleotides matching TRBD2. The CDR3 is 15 amino acids. Germline V lookup: CDR1 MNHEY, CDR2 SMNVEV (reference sequence). The junction had 7 bases not matched to a gene; V was cut back by 1 base and J by 6 bases. In nucleotides, the CDR3 is TGTGCCAGCAGTTTATTGGGGGGGTGGGGGGATACGCAGTATTTT. Translation: CASSLLGGWGDTQYF.

As DNA, the CDR3 is TGTGCCAGCAGCTTAGGATCGGCAGGCTTAGCCTACGAGCAGTACTTC. This encodes CASSLGSAGLAYEQYF. V and J are TRBV7-6 and TRBJ2-7; D is unclear. Trimming left V 1 base short and J 2 bases short, with 15 bases between. This CDR3 spans 16 amino acids. Per the germline V gene, CDR1 is SGHVS and CDR2 is FNYEAQ. The variable domain in full, with the rest retrieved from reference TRBV7-6 and TRBJ2-7, is GAGVSQSPRYKVTKRGQDVALRCDPISGHVSLYWYRQALGQGPEFLTYFNYEAQQDKSGLPNDRFSAERPEGSISTLTIQRTEQRDSAMYRCASSLGSAGLAYEQYFGPGTRLTVT.

On this clonotype: Compared with germline, one end of the junction differs, possibly owing to a read error. This rearrangement joins TRBV7-9 to TRBJ2-1; tentative D call: TRBD1 (5 bases). CDR3 length equals 18 residues. Per the germline V gene, CDR1 is SEHNR and CDR2 is FQNEAQ (reference sequence). DNA for the CDR3: TGTGCCTGCAGCCTAAAGACCCCTGACAGAACTCTCTACAATGAGCAGTTCTTC. Amino acids: CACSLKTPDRTLYNEQFF.

This chain links TRBV29-1 with TRBJ2-1; tentative D call: TRBD2 (5 bases). CDR3 length equals 14 residues. Germline V lookup: CDR1 SQVTM, CDR2 ANQGSEA. Trimming cost V 2 bases and J 4 bases, with 12 bases left between them. CDR3 protein: CSVELRDTYNEQFF. DNA of the CDR3: TGCAGCGTTGAATTACGGGATACGTACAATGAGCAGTTCTTC.

The chain has TRBV7-9 and TRBJ2-7; TRBD2 matches 13 bases. Per the germline V gene, CDR1 is SEHNR and CDR2 is FQNEAQ (reference sequence). The CDR3 has 16 amino acids. V shed 2 bases and J 2 bases; nucleotides not matched to a gene: 3. CDR3 residues: CASSLPTSGGAYEQYF. The CDR3 nucleotides read TGTGCCAGCAGCTTACCCACTAGCGGGGGGGCCTACGAGCAGTACTTC.